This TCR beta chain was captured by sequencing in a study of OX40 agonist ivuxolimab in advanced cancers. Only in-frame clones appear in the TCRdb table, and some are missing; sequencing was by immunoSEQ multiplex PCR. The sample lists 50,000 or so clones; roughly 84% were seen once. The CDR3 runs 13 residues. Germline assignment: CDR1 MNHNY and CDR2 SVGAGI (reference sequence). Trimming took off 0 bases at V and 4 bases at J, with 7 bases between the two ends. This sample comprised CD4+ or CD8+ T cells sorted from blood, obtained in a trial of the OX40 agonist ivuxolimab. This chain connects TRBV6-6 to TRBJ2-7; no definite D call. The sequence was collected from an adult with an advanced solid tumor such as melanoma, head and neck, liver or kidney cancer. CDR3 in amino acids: CASSYSGAYEQYF. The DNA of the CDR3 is TGTGCCAGCAGTTACTCCGGAGCGTACGAGCAGTACTTC.